The rows below give T cell receptor beta chains drawn from one sample of a study of OX40 agonist ivuxolimab in advanced cancers. TCRdb's table, derived via immunoSEQ multiplex PCR, lists solely in-frame clones and lacks some. The sample yields roughly 48,000 clones, 70% to 90% seen once. The input for sequencing was CD4+ or CD8+ T cells sorted from blood, taken in a trial of the OX40 agonist ivuxolimab. These receptors came from an adult with an advanced solid tumor such as melanoma, head and neck, liver or kidney cancer. Each CDR3 is given with its conserved first and last residue.

j_call v_call cdr3_aa
TRBJ2-5 TRBV5-4 CASSGTRDLAQETQYF
TRBJ1-5 TRBV28 CASSSPSGNQPQHF
TRBJ2-1 TRBV2 CASSEWNEQFF
TRBJ2-1 TRBV28 CASSLATSGVNEQFF
TRBJ1-5 TRBV19 CASSATGGGNQPQHF
TRBJ1-2 TRBV28 CAAAANYGYTF
TRBJ2-5 TRBV2 CASSGTLTGTQYF
TRBJ2-5 TRBV27 CASSLFQETQYF
TRBJ2-2 TRBV10-1 CASSGGPHNTGELFF
TRBJ2-3 TRBV6-1 CASSEWTGGDTDTQYF
TRBJ2-2 TRBV19 CASSGRYGELFF
TRBJ2-5 TRBV7-2 CASSPRGLTETQYF
TRBJ1-4 TRBV18 CASSPLTGTGSTNEKLFF
TRBJ2-1 TRBV5-6 CASSPRTSGKNEQFF
TRBJ2-3 TRBV10-2 CASSEDTSGADTQYF
TRBJ2-7 TRBV2 CASSRPGLAGGEEQYF
TRBJ2-7 TRBV28 CASSQTPGLPPYEQYF
TRBJ2-3 TRBV5-1 CASSLAAGGPGADTQYF
TRBJ1-1 TRBV9 CASSASRENTEAFF
TRBJ2-2 TRBV5-1 CASSLDSYTGELFF